This T cell receptor beta chain emerged from a study of blood T cell repertoires in COVID-19. Looking at the study overall: Sites in the United States, Italy and Spain provided acute and convalescent COVID-19 samples. The analysed material was cDNA or gDNA that came from T cells, B-cell-depleted T cells, or PBMCs.

As originally analysed: Reference gene primers were amplified, and this amplification served to estimate nucleated cell counts. Some clones are missing from TCRdb's copy, which holds only in-frame ones; the method was immunoSEQ multiplex PCR. The DNA was the basis for D and trimming; V, J and clone size are from that table. The sample comprises a few hundred thousand clones, about 91% of which are singletons, and less than 5% rests with the top ten. The CDR3 has 14 residues. The ends were cut back, 3 bases at V and 8 bases at J, with 15 bases in the middle. The germline gives CDR1 SGHTS, CDR2 YDEGEE.

The receptor was isolated from a woman aged 40-49 years who had recovered from COVID-19. Sequenced: peripheral blood. This chain connects TRBV5-8 to TRBJ2-4; a possible D gene is TRBD2 (5 bases). This chain's CDR3 is CASSSQMDGDIQYF. CDR3 nucleotide sequence: TGTGCCAGCAGCTCGCAGATGGACGGGGACATTCAGTACTTC.